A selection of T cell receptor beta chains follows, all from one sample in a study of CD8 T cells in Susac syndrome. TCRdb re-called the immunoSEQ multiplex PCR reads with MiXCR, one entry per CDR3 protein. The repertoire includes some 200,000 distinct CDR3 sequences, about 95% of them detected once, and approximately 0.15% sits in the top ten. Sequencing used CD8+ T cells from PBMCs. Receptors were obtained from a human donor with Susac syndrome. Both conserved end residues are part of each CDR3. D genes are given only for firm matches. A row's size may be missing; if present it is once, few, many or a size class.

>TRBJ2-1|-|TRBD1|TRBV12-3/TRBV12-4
CASRETTGLEQFF
TGTGCCAGCAGGGAGACGACAGGGCTTGAGCAGTTCTTC
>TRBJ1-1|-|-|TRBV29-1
CSGTENTEAFF
TGCAGCGGAACAGAGAACACTGAAGCTTTCTTT
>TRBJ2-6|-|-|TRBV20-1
CSAPRSSGANVLTF
TGCAGTGCTCCTAGATCCTCTGGGGCCAACGTCCTGACTTTC
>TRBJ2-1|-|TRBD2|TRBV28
CASSKTSERLYEQFF
TGTGCCAGCAGCAAGACTAGCGAGAGATTATATGAGCAGTTCTTC
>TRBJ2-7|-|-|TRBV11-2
CASSYISEQYF
TGTGCCAGCAGTTACATTTCCGAGCAGTACTTC
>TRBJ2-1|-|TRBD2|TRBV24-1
CATAPKTSGRRGNEQFF
TGTGCCACCGCCCCGAAGACTAGCGGCCGCAGAGGGAATGAGCAGTTCTTC
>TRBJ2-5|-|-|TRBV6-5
CASSYKGDSRTWGTQYF
TGTGCCAGCAGTTACAAGGGAGACAGCCGGACCTGGGGGACCCAGTACTTC
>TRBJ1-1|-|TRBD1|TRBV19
CASSFGQGSTEAFF
TGTGCCAGTAGTTTCGGACAGGGTAGTACTGAAGCTTTCTTT
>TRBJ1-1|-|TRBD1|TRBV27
CASSLRQGAMNTEAFF
TGTGCCAGCAGTTTACGTCAGGGGGCCATGAACACTGAAGCTTTCTTT
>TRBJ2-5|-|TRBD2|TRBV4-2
CASSQGASGSTQETQYF
TGTGCCAGCAGCCAGGGTGCTAGCGGGAGTACACAAGAGACCCAGTACTTC
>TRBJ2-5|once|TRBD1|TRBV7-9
CASSRTGKLQETQYF
TGTGCCAGCAGCAGGACAGGGAAGCTCCAAGAGACCCAGTACTTC
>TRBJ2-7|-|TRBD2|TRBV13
CASSWTSGGINEQYF
TGTGCCAGCAGCTGGACTAGCGGGGGGATCAACGAGCAGTACTTC
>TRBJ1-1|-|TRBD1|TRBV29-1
CSGRQGEGTEAFF
TGCAGCGGGAGACAGGGGGAGGGCACTGAAGCTTTCTTT
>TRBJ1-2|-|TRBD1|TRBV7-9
CASSSGDSPYGYTF
TGTGCCAGCAGCTCAGGGGACAGCCCCTATGGCTACACCTTC
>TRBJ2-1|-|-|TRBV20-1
CSAVSGPRGEQFF
TGCAGTGCTGTCTCCGGGCCTCGCGGTGAGCAGTTCTTC
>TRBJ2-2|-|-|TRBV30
CAWKSVTTGAGELFF
TGTGCCTGGAAATCGGTGACTACGGGGGCCGGGGAGCTGTTTTTT
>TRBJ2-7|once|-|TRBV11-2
CASSSLSAEIIYEQYF
TGTGCCAGCAGCTCCCTATCAGCGGAGATAATCTACGAGCAGTACTTC
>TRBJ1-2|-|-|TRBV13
CASSLWGDQSYTF
TGTGCCAGCAGCTTATGGGGAGATCAAAGCTACACCTTC
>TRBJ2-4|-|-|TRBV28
CASSPAGHRKNIQYF
TGTGCCAGCAGTCCAGCGGGACATCGTAAAAACATTCAGTACTTC
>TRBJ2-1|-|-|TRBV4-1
CASSQDLRLDLGEQFF
TGCGCCAGCAGCCAAGATCTAAGACTAGATCTCGGTGAGCAGTTCTTC
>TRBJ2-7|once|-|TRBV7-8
CASSLEGGTYEQYF
TGTGCCAGCAGCTTAGAGGGGGGAACCTACGAGCAGTACTTC
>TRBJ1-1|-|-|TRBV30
CAWALYTEAFF
TGTGCCTGGGCTTTATACACTGAAGCTTTCTTT
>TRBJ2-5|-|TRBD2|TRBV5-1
CASSLVGGFGGGQETQYF
TGCGCCAGCAGCTTAGTTGGAGGATTCGGGGGGGGCCAAGAGACCCAGTACTTC
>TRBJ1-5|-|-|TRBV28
CASSFGAGSMGANSNQPQHF
TGTGCCAGCAGTTTTGGAGCGGGTTCAATGGGGGCTAATAGCAATCAGCCCCAGCATTTT
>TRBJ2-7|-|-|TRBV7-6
CASSLGAPSYEQYF
TGTGCCAGCAGCTTAGGGGCCCCCTCCTACGAGCAGTACTTC
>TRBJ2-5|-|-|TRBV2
CASSVSPIQETQYF
TGTGCCAGCAGTGTTTCACCAATCCAAGAGACCCAGTACTTC
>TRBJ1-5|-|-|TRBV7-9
CASSLDGSNQPQHF
TGTGCCAGCAGCTTAGACGGGAGCAATCAGCCCCAGCATTTT